These 28 T cell receptor beta chains came from one sample sequenced in a study of shared clonotypes between healthy human individuals. Clones were sequenced by immunoSEQ multiplex PCR, and TCRdb holds only the in-frame ones, with some missing. Found here are more than 900,000 clones, around 82% of them singletons; the top ten hold roughly 0.62%. Sequencing input: memory CD4+ T cells from PBMCs. The subset is: CD45RA-negative fraction. All receptors derive from a young man in good health. Some clones in this sample may be carry-over from other donors' samples.

This sequence joins TRBV30 and TRBJ2-7; tentatively, D is TRBD1 (5 bases). Germline V lookup: CDR1 GTSNPN, CDR2 SVGIG (reference sequence). V was cut by 3 bases and J by 6 bases, with 9 bases left in between. This CDR3 comprises 11 residues. The CDR3 coding sequence is TGTGCCTGGAGGGCCGACAGCGAGCAGTACTTC. As protein: CAWRADSEQYF.

The CDR3 loop is CASSRGYQPQHF. CDR3 DNA: TGTGCCAGCAGCAGGGGGTATCAGCCCCAGCATTTT. The chain uses TRBV7-2 and TRBJ1-5; weak D call: TRBD1 (6 bases). CDR3 size: 12 residues. V lost 5 bases and J 5 bases, leaving 7 bases between the germline ends. Germline CDR1 is SGHTA and CDR2 is FQGNSA.

The genes are TRBV5-6 and TRBJ2-1; a possible D gene is TRBD2 (6 bases). The germline V gene encodes CDR1 SGHDT and CDR2 YYEEEE. Trimming stripped 4 bases from V and 6 bases from J, with 11 bases between. This CDR3 is 13 amino acids long. The CDR3 sequence: CASSPGLSNEQFF. The CDR3 coding sequence is TGTGCCAGCAGCCCGGGACTTTCCAATGAGCAGTTCTTC.

The genes are TRBV28 and TRBJ2-3, with 9 bases lining up with TRBD2. The germline CDR1 and CDR2 sequences are MDHEN and SYDVKM. V gave up 2 bases and J gave up 3 bases; unmatched junction bases: 3. The CDR3 is 15 residues long. The CDR3 protein is CASSLRGRVTDTQYF. In DNA form, the CDR3 reads TGTGCCAGCAGTTTACGCGGGAGGGTGACAGATACGCAGTATTTT.

This clone was picked up a small number of times. The rearrangement uses TRBV10-3 and TRBJ1-2; no clear D. The germline gives CDR1 ENHRY, CDR2 SYGVKD. Trimming left V 0 bases short and J 7 bases short, with 3 bases between. The CDR3 runs to 11 residues. The CDR3 spells CAISESGGYTF. The CDR3, as DNA: TGTGCCATCAGTGAGTCGGGTGGCTACACCTTC.

This clone was picked up a small number of times. The V and J genes are TRBV2 and TRBJ2-3; D gene ambiguous. CDR1 and CDR2 from the germline V gene are SNHLY and FYNNEI. The CDR3 has 16 amino acids. V lost 2 bases and J lost 0, with 12 bases in between. CDR3: CASSELVSRSTDTQYF. CDR3 in DNA: TGTGCCAGCAGTGAACTGGTATCGCGCAGCACAGATACGCAGTATTTT. The whole variable domain, filled in from reference TRBV2 and TRBJ2-3, reads EPEVTQTPSHQVTQMGQEVILRCVPISNHLYFYWYRQILGQKVEFLVSFYNNEISEKSEIFDDQFSVERPDGSNFTLKIRSTKLEDSAMYFCASSELVSRSTDTQYFGPGTRLTVL.

The chain links TRBV18 to TRBJ2-5, with unresolved D. Trimming took off 2 bases at V and 5 bases at J, with 15 bases between the two ends. Germline V lookup: CDR1 KGHSH, CDR2 LQKENI. The CDR3 contains 15 residues. Here the CDR3 reads CASSPYQDPTETQYF. The CDR3 DNA reads TGTGCCAGCTCACCATATCAGGACCCAACGGAGACCCAGTACTTC. Looking up the rest from reference TRBV18 and TRBJ2-5 gives the full variable domain: NAGVMQNPRHLVRRRGQEARLRCSPMKGHSHVYWYRQLPEEGLKFMVYLQKENIIDESGMPKERFSAEFPKEGPSILRIQQVVRGDSAAYFCASSPYQDPTETQYFGPGTRLLVL.

V usage is TRBV7-2 and J usage is TRBJ2-2, with D hard to call. Germline V gives CDR1 SGHTA, CDR2 FQGNSA. Trimming shortened V by 1 base and J by 5 bases, and 5 bases separated the two germline ends. This CDR3 has 13 amino acids. The CDR3 loop reads CASSLVRTGELFF. The CDR3 DNA reads as TGTGCCAGCAGCTTAGTGCGAACCGGGGAGCTGTTTTTT.

V is TRBV7-3 and J is TRBJ2-2, with 8 bases fitting TRBD1. Losses at the gene ends were 1 base for V and 5 bases for J; bases not matched to a gene: 6. Germline lookup yields CDR1 SGHTA and CDR2 FQGTGA. The CDR3 runs to 16 residues. The CDR3 DNA sequence: TGTGCCAGCAGCTTAATGGGCAGGGGGCTGACCGGGGAGCTGTTTTTT. This translates into CASSLMGRGLTGELFF.

The chain uses TRBV30 and TRBJ2-7; no clear D gene. Between the trimmed V and J ends, which lost 1 base and 0 bases, there was a span of 10 bases. Germline-derived CDR1 and CDR2 are GTSNPN and SVGIG (reference sequence). The CDR3 contains 14 residues. The CDR3 coding sequence is TGTGCCTGGAGTGCGGCTCTAAGCTCCTACGAGCAGTACTTC. This encodes CAWSAALSSYEQYF. The entire variable domain, with the rest obtained from reference TRBV30 and TRBJ2-7, is as follows: SQTIHQWPATLVQPVGSPLSLECTVEGTSNPNLYWYRQAAGRGLQLLFYSVGIGQISSEVPQNLSASRPQDRQFILSSKKLLLSDSGFYLCAWSAALSSYEQYFGPGTRLTVT.

The J gene is TRBJ2-3, the V gene TRBV7-3, with TRBD2 identical over 9 bases. With V trimmed by 4 bases and J by 6 bases, 11 bases remained unmatched. Germline values: CDR1 SGHTA, CDR2 FQGTGA. CDR3 size: 16 residues. CDR3 region: CASSSQPAGLADTQYF. The CDR3 DNA sequence: TGTGCCAGCAGCTCCCAACCCGCCGGACTAGCGGATACGCAGTATTTT.

V and J are TRBV29-1 and TRBJ2-5, with a tentative D call TRBD1 (6 bases). Trimming left V 4 bases short and J 4 bases short, with 13 bases between. The CDR3 runs to 13 residues. Germline lookup yields CDR1 SQVTM and CDR2 ANQGSEA. The chain's CDR3 is CSVGYGRGETQYF. The DNA for the CDR3 is TGCAGCGTTGGTTATGGCAGGGGAGAGACCCAGTACTTC.

The gene calls are TRBV29-1 and TRBJ2-7; 8 nucleotides match TRBD1. From germline, CDR1 is SQVTM and CDR2 ANQGSEA. The CDR3 consists of 14 residues. CDR3 loop: CIPKGGRGLNEQYF. The CDR3 DNA is TGCATTCCCAAGGGGGGCAGGGGGCTGAACGAGCAGTACTTC.

The CDR3 DNA reads as TGCAGCGTTTCGAGGACAGCGTACAATGAGCAGTTCTTC. Translation: CSVSRTAYNEQFF. The chain couples TRBV29-1 to TRBJ2-1; D is perhaps TRBD1 (6 bases). Germline V CDR1 and CDR2: SQVTM, ANQGSEA. V lost 5 bases and J lost 4, with 12 bases in between. The length of the CDR3 is 13 residues.

This clone came up a few times. The V gene is TRBV18, the J gene TRBJ2-5; 14 bases agree with TRBD2. CDR3 length: 15 amino acids. V lost 3 bases to trimming and J lost 5 bases; unmatched junction nucleotides: 2. From germline, CDR1 is KGHSH and CDR2 LQKENI. The CDR3 sequence is CASSPGLAGEETQYF. Here the CDR3 DNA reads TGTGCCAGCTCACCGGGACTAGCGGGAGAGGAGACCCAGTACTTC.

This clone was found a few times. This sequence joins TRBV6-4 and TRBJ2-3; 7 bases match TRBD1. V lost 7 bases to trimming and J lost 6 bases; unmatched junction nucleotides: 22. The germline V gene has CDR1 MRHNA and CDR2 SNTAGT. The CDR3 length is 18 residues. The CDR3 DNA follows: TGTGCCAGCATTGGGGAAAGACAGGGAACCCCGGACATTGATACGCAGTATTTT. Amino acid sequence: CASIGERQGTPDIDTQYF.

As concerns this clone: Other DNA sequences in the same sample also yield this CDR3. V usage is TRBV18 and J usage is TRBJ2-5; D uncertain. This CDR3 has 12 residues. The germline CDR1 and CDR2 sequences are KGHSH and LQKENI. Trimming stripped 6 bases from V and 4 bases from J, with 9 bases between. CDR3 residues: CASSPVGETQYF. The CDR3 nucleotides are TGTGCCAGCTCCCCAGTGGGAGAGACCCAGTACTTC.

Concerning this clone itself: With a much larger clone just one base away, this may be a read error. V gene TRBV27 combines with J gene TRBJ1-4; perhaps TRBD1 as D (5 bases). Germline values: CDR1 MNHEY, CDR2 SMNVEV (reference sequence). V was shortened by 8 bases and J by 2 bases, with 6 bases between the two germline ends. This CDR3 contains 12 residues. CDR3 residues: CASGGTNEKLFF. The CDR3 nucleotides are TGTGCCAGCGGGGGGACTAATGAAAAACTGTTTTTT.

This clone came up a few times. The rearrangement links TRBV19 to TRBJ2-2, with unresolved D. Trimming left V 5 bases short and J 8 bases short, with 18 bases between. Germline lookup yields CDR1 LNHDA and CDR2 SQIVND (reference sequence). CDR3 size: 15 residues. CDR3 protein: CASSPLGGRDGELFF. CDR3 coding DNA: TGTGCCAGTAGTCCTCTAGGCGGACGAGATGGGGAGCTGTTTTTT.

The chain joins TRBV9 to TRBJ2-7; no clear D gene. The CDR3 contains 13 residues. Per the germline V gene, CDR1 is SGDLS and CDR2 is YYNGEE. The V gene lost 4 bases and the J gene lost 4 bases, with 12 bases spanning the gap. The CDR3 spells CASSPPGLYEQYF. The DNA for the CDR3 is TGTGCCAGCAGCCCCCCCGGCCTTTACGAGCAGTACTTC.

V is TRBV9 and J is TRBJ2-7; D is tentatively TRBD1 or TRBD2 (5 bases each). The CDR3 loop spans 15 amino acids. V lost 0 bases to trimming and J lost 5 bases, with 15 bases between them. CDR1 SGDLS and CDR2 YYNGEE come from the germline V gene. CDR3 DNA sequence: TGTGCCAGCAGCGTAGCCCCGGGACGGTTTAACGAGCAGTACTTC. Protein product: CASSVAPGRFNEQYF.

J is TRBJ1-2 and V is TRBV5-6; TRBD1 agrees at 11 bases. The CDR3 contains 15 residues. With V trimmed by 4 bases and J by 3 bases, 5 bases remained unmatched. Germline-derived CDR1 and CDR2 are SGHDT and YYEEEE. The CDR3 is CASSMGQGVYYGYTF. As DNA, the CDR3 is TGTGCCAGCAGCATGGGACAGGGGGTATACTATGGCTACACCTTC.

To note about this clone: Other nucleotide sequences from this sample produce the same CDR3. CDR3 protein: CASSLELRASNTGELFF. The CDR3, as DNA: TGCGCCAGCAGCTTGGAATTGCGGGCCTCGAACACCGGGGAGCTGTTTTTT. The chain uses TRBV5-1 and TRBJ2-2, with a possible D match to TRBD2 (5 bases). CDR1 and CDR2 from the germline V gene are SGHRS and YFSETQ. V gave up 0 bases and J gave up 0 bases, with 12 bases separating them. This CDR3 contains 17 residues.

This chain joins TRBV7-2 and TRBJ2-1; possibly TRBD2 for D (5 bases). This CDR3 is built from 12 residues. Between the trimmed V and J ends, which lost 4 bases and 13 bases, there was a span of 14 bases. Germline values: CDR1 SGHTA, CDR2 FQGNSA. The chain's CDR3 is CASSSRLSPQFF. The DNA of the CDR3 is TGTGCCAGCAGCTCTCGACTATCCCCCCAGTTCTTC.

This chain connects TRBV4-1 to TRBJ2-2, with D possibly matching TRBD2 (5 bases). The length of the CDR3 is 16 residues. CDR1 and CDR2 from the germline V gene are MGHRA and YSYEKL. V dropped 0 bases and J dropped 3 bases, with 11 bases sitting between them. CDR3 nucleotide sequence: TGCGCCAGCAGCCAAGAACTAGGCAGATACACCGGGGAGCTGTTTTTT. This codes for CASSQELGRYTGELFF.

The gene calls are TRBV6-5 and TRBJ1-2; 8 nucleotides match TRBD1. Germline assignment: CDR1 MNHEY and CDR2 SVGAGI. CDR3 size: 13 residues. With V trimmed by 8 bases and J by 7 bases, 9 bases remained unmatched. The CDR3 bases are TGTGCCAGCCGTAGGACAGGGAGAGGTGGCTACACCTTC. It codes for CASRRTGRGGYTF.

The V and J genes are TRBV5-1 and TRBJ2-5, with D possibly being TRBD2 (6 bases). This CDR3 spans 18 amino acids. V was trimmed by 4 bases and J by 0 bases, leaving 22 bases between them. CDR1 SGHRS and CDR2 YFSETQ come from the germline V gene. The CDR3 bases are TGCGCCAGCAGCCGGACCCTCTTCACTAGCTCGTACCAAGAGACCCAGTACTTC. Translating gives CASSRTLFTSSYQETQYF.

The chain carries TRBV9 and TRBJ2-3; the D gene is possibly TRBD2 (5 bases). Germline V gene lookup returns CDR1 SGDLS and CDR2 YYNGEE. Trimming took off 4 bases at V and 8 bases at J, with 14 bases between the two ends. This CDR3 region has 13 residues. CDR3 residues: CASSTTGAGTQYF. The CDR3 bases are TGTGCCAGCAGCACCACTGGCGCGGGTACGCAGTATTTT.